Included here is one T cell receptor (beta chain) sequence, with context. The CDR3 spans 13 residues. The V end lost 2 bases, the J end lost 6 bases, and 7 bases lay between the germline ends. Germline CDR1 and CDR2: SGHDN and FVKESK. Cohort placement rested on clinical history that participants reported themselves. The sample originates from a study of blood T cell repertoires in COVID-19. Looking at the study overall: COVID-19 samples, acute and convalescent, were from the United States, Italy and Spain. Nucleic acid was either cDNA or gDNA, and it came from T cells, B-cell-depleted T cells, or PBMCs.

The table came from immunoSEQ multiplex PCR; TCRdb's copy has only in-frame clones and leaves some out. Among 250,000 to 350,000 clones listed, 90% were seen once. This sequence joins TRBV14 and TRBJ2-2; possible D gene TRBD2, 5 bases. Sequenced input: PBMCs or T cells enriched from blood (not recorded which). The source of this sequence is a woman in her thirties who had recovered from COVID-19. CDR3 coding DNA: TGTGCCAGCAGCCAACTAGCTCCCGGGGAGCTGTTTTTT. This translates into CASSQLAPGELFF.